The clone carrying this T cell receptor beta chain was seen a few times. The antigen remains undetermined. The data were taken from a study of cytomegalovirus exposure and HLA in healthy donors. General study results and limits: When presence/absence was analysed, sequencing depth was taken to be roughly uniform across donors.

Per the germline V gene, CDR1 is SGHTA and CDR2 is FQGNSA. Trimming cost V 0 bases and J 2 bases; bases outside gene matches: 6. The CDR3 totals 16 residues. The PCR contained 60 Vbeta and 13 Jbeta primers. Profiling relied on immunoSEQ multiplex PCR, and the TCRdb table lists in-frame clones only, not all of them. The profile covers fewer than 75,000 clones, with 65% to 85% appearing a single time and 9.5% to 15% taken by the ten largest. The chain joins TRBV7-2 to TRBJ2-5; TRBD2 agrees at 7 bases. Specimen: PBMCs. The sequence was obtained from a man between 65 and 80 years old in good health and CMV-seronegative. CDR3 DNA: TGTGCCAGCAGCTTAGCGGGGCCTAGCGGTCAAGAGACCCAGTACTTC. Translated, it gives CASSLAGPSGQETQYF.